These 13 T cell receptor beta chains were all obtained from the same sample, sequenced in a study of PD-L1 blockade in urothelial cancer. Profiled with immunoSEQ multiplex PCR; TCRdb holds only in-frame clones, not every one. The sample shows 35,000 to 45,000 clones, around 80% of them seen only once. The sequences come from PBMCs, collected around atezolizumab (anti-PD-L1) treatment. All receptors come from a man in his 60s with urothelial cancer.

The chain uses TRBV28 and TRBJ1-5, with D possibly matching TRBD1 (5 bases). The CDR3 spans 14 residues. V was pared by 7 bases and J by 5 bases, with 15 bases between. Germline V gene data show CDR1 as MDHEN and CDR2 as SYDVKM. CDR3 residues: CASTEGARDQPQHF. The CDR3 nucleotides read TGTGCCAGCACGGAGGGTGCCAGGGATCAGCCCCAGCATTTT.

In its sample, this clone was seen a few times. It is unclear where the CDR3 begins or ends on the DNA, so no DNA is shown, and the CDR3 is as TCRdb lists it. The chain has TRBV12-2 and TRBJ2-7; the table calls TRBD1, which could not be checked here. TRBV12-2 is annotated as a pseudogene. The CDR3 is made up of 15 amino acids, end residues included. The CDR3 reads CASRLVGQGAYEQYF.

The chain couples TRBV28 to TRBJ2-7; 9 bases fit TRBD2. The germline V gene has CDR1 MDHEN and CDR2 SYDVKM. J lost 4 bases, V lost 5 bases, and 12 bases had no gene match. The CDR3 is 16 amino acids. CDR3 DNA: TGTGCCAGCAGTCATTCGGGTGCGGGAGGGCGGTACGAGCAGTACTTC. Its translation: CASSHSGAGGRYEQYF.

This clone has just one count. The chain is built from TRBV19 and TRBJ1-2; D perhaps matches TRBD1 (5 bases). Germline V CDR1 and CDR2: LNHDA, SQIVND (reference sequence). The CDR3 spans 15 residues. V was trimmed by 7 bases and J by 4 bases, leaving 19 bases between them. This CDR3 is CASTSPSGIIYGYTF. In nucleotides, the CDR3 is TGTGCCAGTACCTCTCCCTCAGGGATTATCTATGGCTACACCTTC.

The V call is TRBV10-3, the J call TRBJ2-3; TRBD2 aligns across 11 bases. The CDR3 length is 16 residues. The germline V gene has CDR1 ENHRY and CDR2 SYGVKD. V dropped 3 bases and J dropped 3; count of bases not matched to a gene: 5. As DNA, the CDR3 is TGTGCCATCAGTGACCAGGGACTAGCGGCTACAGATACGCAGTATTTT. This sequence encodes CAISDQGLAATDTQYF.

This chain uses TRBV5-1 with TRBJ2-3, with 11 bases identical to TRBD2. The germline V gene encodes CDR1 SGHRS and CDR2 YFSETQ. There are 15 residues in the CDR3. V was pared by 4 bases and J by 1 base, with 2 bases of the junction left unmatched. CDR3 coding DNA: TGCGCCAGCAGCATTAGCGGGGGGGGCACAGATACGCAGTATTTT. It yields the protein CASSISGGGTDTQYF.

This clone was picked up one time. This chain joins TRBV6-6 and TRBJ1-4; D unclear. The CDR3 loop spans 15 amino acids. V dropped 7 bases and J dropped 4 bases, with 16 bases sitting between them. The germline V gene has CDR1 MNHNY and CDR2 SVGAGI (reference sequence). CDR3 nucleotide sequence: TGTGCCAGCACCCCAAAAGGAGGGATTAATGAAAAACTGTTTTTT. Its translation is CASTPKGGINEKLFF.

V is TRBV11-2 and J is TRBJ2-7, with 8 bases that match TRBD2. Trimming removed 0 bases from V and 3 bases from J; junction bases left unmatched: 7. Germline loops: CDR1 SGHAT, CDR2 FQNNGV. This CDR3 contains 16 residues. Here the CDR3 DNA reads TGTGCCAGCAGCTTAGAAGCCGGGACTAGTGTCTACGAGCAGTACTTC. Translated, it gives CASSLEAGTSVYEQYF.

This chain joins TRBV6-5 and TRBJ2-1; 7 positions agree with TRBD1. Germline CDR1 reads MNHEY; CDR2 reads SVGAGI. The CDR3 is 15 residues long. With V trimmed by 4 bases and J by 7 bases, 10 bases remained unmatched. CDR3 coding DNA: TGTGCCAGCAGTTCATACAGGGGCGGCTGGAATGAGCAGTTCTTC. Its protein is CASSSYRGGWNEQFF.

The chain recombines TRBV2 with TRBJ2-1; a possible D gene is TRBD1 (5 bases). With 6 bases removed from V and 2 bases from J, the gap between germline ends came to 14 bases. This CDR3 comprises 15 residues. Looked up from germline, CDR1 is SNHLY and CDR2 is FYNNEI. CDR3 amino acids: CASSRTAGTYNEQFF. In DNA form, the CDR3 reads TGTGCCAGCAGCAGAACGGCAGGGACCTACAATGAGCAGTTCTTC.

The V call is TRBV4-3, the J call TRBJ1-1; TRBD1 matches 8 bases. This CDR3 is 13 amino acids long. The J segment lost 5 bases and the V segment lost 4 bases, leaving 3 bases of the junction unmatched. Germline CDR1 reads LGHNA; CDR2 reads YSLEER. The CDR3 DNA follows: TGCGCCAGCAGCCCACAGGGGGAGACTGAAGCTTTCTTT. This sequence encodes CASSPQGETEAFF.

The chain recombines TRBV10-3 with TRBJ2-7, with D perhaps matching TRBD1 (6 bases). The germline V and J ends were trimmed by 0 bases and 3 bases, with 12 bases remaining between them. Per germline, CDR1 ENHRY and CDR2 SYGVKD. This CDR3 region has 15 residues. The DNA for the CDR3 is TGTGCCATCAGTGAGTCCCCCCCGACAGGCTACGAGCAGTACTTC. Residues: CAISESPPTGYEQYF.

In DNA, the CDR3 is TGCAGTGCTCGTCGACTCAATGAGCAGTTCTTC. It encodes CSARRLNEQFF. The V gene is TRBV20-1, the J gene TRBJ2-1; D is unclear. Trimming stripped 5 bases from V and 6 bases from J, with 8 bases between. Germline V lookup: CDR1 DFQATT, CDR2 SNEGSKA (reference sequence). The CDR3 loop spans 11 amino acids.